The TCR beta chain under discussion was sequenced for a study of T cell responses to AZD1222 COVID-19 vaccine. Sequencing used immunoSEQ multiplex PCR; TCRdb keeps in-frame clones, though not all of them. The sample holds more than 85,000 clones, over 75% seen once. The study's findings and limits: Breadth and depth of Spike-specific TCRs rose after two AZD1222 doses. Clonal diversity was possibly underestimated; the donors were predominantly white British and more often female.

Germline lookup yields CDR1 SGHNT and CDR2 YENEEA. Trimming took 5 bases from V and 8 from J, leaving 27 bases between them. CDR3 length: 17 residues. As to this clone: Its antigen is not known.

The V call is TRBV11-3, the J call TRBJ1-2; D gene unclear. The source material was peripheral blood, sampled on day 0 of AZD1222 vaccination. The receptor was isolated from an adult in good health. CDR3 DNA sequence: TGTGCCAGCAGCCCCGGTGTGTTGGCAGGTATTCCGCGCGGCTACACCTTC. Amino acids: CASSPGVLAGIPRGYTF.